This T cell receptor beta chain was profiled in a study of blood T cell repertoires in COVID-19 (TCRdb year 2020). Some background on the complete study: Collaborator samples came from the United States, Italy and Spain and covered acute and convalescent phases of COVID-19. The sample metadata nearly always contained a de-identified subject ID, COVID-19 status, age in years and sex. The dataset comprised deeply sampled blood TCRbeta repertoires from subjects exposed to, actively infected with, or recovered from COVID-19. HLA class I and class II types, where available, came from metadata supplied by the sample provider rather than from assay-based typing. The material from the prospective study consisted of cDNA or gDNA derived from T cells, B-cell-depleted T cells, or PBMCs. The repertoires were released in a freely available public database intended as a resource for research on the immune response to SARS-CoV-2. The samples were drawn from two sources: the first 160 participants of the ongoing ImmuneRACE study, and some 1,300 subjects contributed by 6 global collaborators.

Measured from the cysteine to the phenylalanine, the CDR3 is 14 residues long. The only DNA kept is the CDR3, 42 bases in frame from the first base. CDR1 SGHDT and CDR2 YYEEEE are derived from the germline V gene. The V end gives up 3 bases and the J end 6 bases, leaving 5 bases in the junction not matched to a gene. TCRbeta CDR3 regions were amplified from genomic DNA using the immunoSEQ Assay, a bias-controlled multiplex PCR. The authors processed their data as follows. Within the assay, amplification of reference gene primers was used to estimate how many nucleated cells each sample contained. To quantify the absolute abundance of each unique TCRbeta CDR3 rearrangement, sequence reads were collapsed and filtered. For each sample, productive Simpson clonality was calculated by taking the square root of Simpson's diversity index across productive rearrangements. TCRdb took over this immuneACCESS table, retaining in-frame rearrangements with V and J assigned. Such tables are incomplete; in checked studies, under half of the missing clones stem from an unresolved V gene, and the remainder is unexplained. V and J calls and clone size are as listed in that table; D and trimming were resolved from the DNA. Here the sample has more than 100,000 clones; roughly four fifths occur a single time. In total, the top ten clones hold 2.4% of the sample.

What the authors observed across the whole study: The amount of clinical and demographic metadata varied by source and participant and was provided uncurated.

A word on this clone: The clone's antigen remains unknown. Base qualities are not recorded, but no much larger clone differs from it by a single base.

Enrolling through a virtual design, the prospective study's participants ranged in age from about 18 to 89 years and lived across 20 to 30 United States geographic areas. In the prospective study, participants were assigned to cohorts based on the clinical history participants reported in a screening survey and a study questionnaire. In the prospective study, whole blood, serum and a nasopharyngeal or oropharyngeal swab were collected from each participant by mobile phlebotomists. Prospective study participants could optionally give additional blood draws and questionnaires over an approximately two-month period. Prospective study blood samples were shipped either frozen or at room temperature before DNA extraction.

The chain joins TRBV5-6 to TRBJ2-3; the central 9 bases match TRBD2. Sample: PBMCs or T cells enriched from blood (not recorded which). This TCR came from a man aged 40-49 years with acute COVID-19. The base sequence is TGTGCCAGCAGCTCGGGACTAGCTAGGGATACGCAGTATTTT. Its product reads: CASSSGLARDTQYF. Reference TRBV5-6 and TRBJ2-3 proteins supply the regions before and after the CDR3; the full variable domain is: DAGVTQSPTHLIKTRGQQVTLRCSPKSGHDTVSWYQQALGQGPQFIFQYYEEEERQRGNFPDRFSGHQFPNYSSELNVNALLLGDSALYLCASSSGLARDTQYFGPGTRLTVL.